Following are 16 T cell receptor beta chains from one sample sequenced in a study of blood T cell repertoires in COVID-19. Sequenced by immunoSEQ multiplex PCR; TCRdb stores in-frame clones only, minus some. The repertoire holds approximately 75,000 clones, 85% to 90% seen once, with roughly 5.6% in the top ten. Sequenced: peripheral blood. The origin of the receptors is a man older than 75 with acute or convalescent COVID-19.

The gene calls are TRBV4-1 and TRBJ2-1; 8 nucleotides align to TRBD2. With V trimmed by 7 bases and J by 5 bases, 10 bases remained unmatched. Germline V lookup: CDR1 MGHRA, CDR2 YSYEKL. The CDR3 runs 15 residues. The CDR3: CASTPPAGAHNEQFF. CDR3 coding DNA: TGCGCCAGCACGCCCCCAGCGGGAGCCCACAATGAGCAGTTCTTC.

The gene calls are TRBV7-8 and TRBJ1-6; TRBD1 matches 9 bases. Per germline, CDR1 SGHVS and CDR2 FQNEAQ. The CDR3 has 14 residues. After removal of 6 bases from V and 8 bases from J, the junction contained 5 bases not matched to a gene. The chain's CDR3 is CASSPDRGYSPLHF. CDR3 sequence (DNA): TGTGCCAGCAGTCCGGACAGGGGATATTCACCCCTCCACTTT.

The CDR3 DNA follows: TGTGCCAGCAGGGCGGGGGCTTTGAGCACCGGGGAGCTGTTTTTT. It encodes CASRAGALSTGELFF. The V and J genes are TRBV7-3 and TRBJ2-2; perhaps TRBD2 as D (7 bases). Germline V gene sequence: CDR1 SGHTA, CDR2 FQGTGA. V lost 6 bases, J lost 4 bases, and 15 bases lay in between. The CDR3 extends over 15 amino acids. The variable domain in full, with the rest retrieved from reference TRBV7-3 and TRBJ2-2, is GAGVSQTPSNKVTEKGKYVELRCDPISGHTALYWYRQSLGQGPEFLIYFQGTGAADDSGLPNDRFFAVRPEGSVSTLKIQRTERGDSAVYLCASRAGALSTGELFFGEGSRLTVL.

The rearrangement links TRBV6-2 or TRBV6-3 to TRBJ2-1; possibly TRBD2 for D (6 bases). V lost 2 bases and J lost 6, with 14 bases in between. Germline CDR1 is MNHEY and CDR2 is SVGEGT. This CDR3 has 15 residues. The CDR3 DNA is TGTGCCAGCAGTTACGAGGAGGGTCTGCGCAATGAGCAGTTCTTC. Its protein product is CASSYEEGLRNEQFF.

The chain carries TRBV7-2 and TRBJ2-3; 14 bases map to TRBD2. The V gene end was trimmed by 3 bases and the J gene end by 3 bases; junction bases not matched to a gene: 2. The CDR3 length is 16 residues. Per the germline V gene, CDR1 is SGHTA and CDR2 is FQGNSA. In nucleotides, the CDR3 is TGTGCCAGCAGCTTCAGACTAGCGGGGGGGACAGATACGCAGTATTTT. Residues: CASSFRLAGGTDTQYF. Based on the CDR3 plus reference TRBV7-2 and TRBJ2-3, the full variable domain is GAGVSQSPSNKVTEKGKDVELRCDPISGHTALYWYRQSLGQGLEFLIYFQGNSAPDKSGLPSDRFSAERTGGSVSTLTIQRTQQEDSAVYLCASSFRLAGGTDTQYFGPGTRLTVL.

The chain links TRBV18 to TRBJ2-5; D not resolved. The CDR3 extends over 15 amino acids. The V end was cut by 3 bases, the J end by 5 bases, with 16 bases between. Germline V CDR1 and CDR2: KGHSH, LQKENI. The CDR3 here is CASSPAPLGGETQYF. The CDR3 DNA reads TGTGCCAGCTCACCCGCCCCACTCGGCGGCGAGACCCAGTACTTC.

V usage is TRBV29-1 and J usage is TRBJ2-7, with 7 bases fitting TRBD2. Unmatched junction bases numbered 9, after V lost 6 bases and J lost 4 bases. In germline, CDR1 is SQVTM, CDR2 ANQGSEA. The CDR3 sequence is 13 residues long. CDR3 coding DNA: TGCAGCGTGGGCCGGGGGGACGCGTACGAGCAGTACTTC. It is translated as CSVGRGDAYEQYF.

J is TRBJ1-1 and V is TRBV6-1; D is perhaps TRBD1 (5 bases). V lost 2 bases and J lost 0, with 10 bases in between. Germline loops: CDR1 MNHNS, CDR2 SASEGT. The CDR3 loop spans 15 amino acids. The CDR3 is CASSEQGTMNTEAFF. The CDR3 coding sequence is TGTGCCAGCAGTGAACAGGGCACCATGAACACTGAAGCTTTCTTT.

This rearrangement joins TRBV6-2 or TRBV6-3 to TRBJ1-2; possible D gene TRBD1, 5 bases. There are 16 residues in the CDR3. Trimming left V 0 bases short and J 10 bases short, with 21 bases between. Germline V lookup: CDR1 MNHEY, CDR2 SVGEGT. CDR3 in amino acids: CASSYSIVSRAALYTF. CDR3 nucleotides: TGTGCCAGCAGTTACTCGATCGTCAGCAGGGCCGCACTCTACACCTTC.

This clone was observed a handful of times. V usage is TRBV19 and J usage is TRBJ2-2; a possible D gene is TRBD1 (6 bases). Germline CDR1 and CDR2: LNHDA and SQIVND (reference sequence). V shed 10 bases and J shed 4 bases, with 13 bases lying between them. The CDR3 spans 13 residues. The CDR3 DNA follows: TGTGCCATCGGAGGACAGCTCACCGGGGAGCTGTTTTTT. Translation gives CAIGGQLTGELFF.

In this sample, this clone turned up a few times. The chain couples TRBV19 to TRBJ2-6; 9 bases agree with TRBD1. Germline CDR1 LNHDA, CDR2 SQIVND (reference sequence). V gave up 4 bases and J gave up 0 bases; unmatched junction bases: 7. The CDR3 length is 18 residues. CDR3 in amino acids: CASSTRDRELSGANVLTF. CDR3 in DNA: TGTGCCAGTAGTACCCGGGACAGGGAACTCTCTGGGGCCAACGTCCTGACTTTC.

V and J are TRBV5-1 and TRBJ1-1, with D maybe TRBD1 (5 bases). Deletions cut 5 bases from V and 2 bases from J, with 22 bases between. The CDR3 extends over 17 amino acids. Per germline, CDR1 SGHRS and CDR2 YFSETQ. The CDR3 DNA reads as TGCGCCAGCAGGGGGGAGGGGACTTTCACTTTTAACACTGAAGCTTTCTTT. Translating it yields CASRGEGTFTFNTEAFF.

This sequence joins TRBV6-1 and TRBJ1-2, with D unresolved. V dropped 1 base and J dropped 1 base, with 10 bases sitting between them. The CDR3 loop spans 15 amino acids. Per the germline V gene, CDR1 is MNHNS and CDR2 is SASEGT. CDR3 nucleotides: TGTGCCAGCAGTGAAGGTGCCAGAATTAACTATGGCTACACCTTC. Its protein is CASSEGARINYGYTF.

The V call is TRBV6-5, the J call TRBJ2-7; 7 bases map to TRBD1. There are 14 residues in the CDR3. Looked up from germline, CDR1 is MNHEY and CDR2 is SVGAGI. The trim removed 6 bases at V and 2 bases at J, leaving 7 bases unmatched. Here the CDR3 DNA reads TGTGCCAGCAGGAAGACAGGGCGTACCTACGAGCAGTACTTC. Translation gives CASRKTGRTYEQYF.

This clone was seen a few times. The V and J genes are TRBV28 and TRBJ1-4; 8 bases line up with TRBD1. The CDR3 runs 15 residues. The germline V gene encodes CDR1 MDHEN and CDR2 SYDVKM. V was pared by 3 bases and J by 8 bases, with 8 bases of the junction left unmatched. Here the CDR3 reads CASSFQTGAGEKLFF. CDR3 in DNA: TGTGCCAGCAGTTTCCAGACAGGGGCAGGGGAAAAACTGTTTTTT.

In its sample, this clone was seen a few times. CDR3 sequence (DNA): TGCGCCAGCAGCCAAGAGGGCTATGGGAGCAATCAGCCCCAGCATTTT. It is translated as CASSQEGYGSNQPQHF. This chain links TRBV4-1 with TRBJ1-5; no clear D gene. Germline V CDR1 and CDR2: MGHRA, YSYEKL. V lost 0 bases and J lost 1, with 10 bases in between. The CDR3 spans 16 residues.